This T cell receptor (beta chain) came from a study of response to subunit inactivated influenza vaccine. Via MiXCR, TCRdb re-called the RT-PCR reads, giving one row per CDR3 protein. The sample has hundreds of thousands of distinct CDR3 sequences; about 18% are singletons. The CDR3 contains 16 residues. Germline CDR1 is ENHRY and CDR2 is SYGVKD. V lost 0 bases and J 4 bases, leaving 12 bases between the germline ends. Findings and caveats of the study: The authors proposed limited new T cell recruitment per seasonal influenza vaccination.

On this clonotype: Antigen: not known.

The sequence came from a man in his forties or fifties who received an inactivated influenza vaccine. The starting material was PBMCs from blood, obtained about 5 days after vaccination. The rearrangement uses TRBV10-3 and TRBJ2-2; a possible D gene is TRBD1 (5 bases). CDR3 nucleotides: TGTGCCATCAGTGAGTCGGTACAGGCGATCACCGGGGAGCTGTTTTTT. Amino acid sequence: CAISESVQAITGELFF.